Described below is a single TCR beta chain sequence and its context. Its matching antigen is unknown. Profiled with immunoSEQ multiplex PCR; TCRdb holds only in-frame clones, not every one. Among roughly 150,000 clones listed, about nine tenths were seen once. V was clipped by 4 bases and J by 5 bases, with 9 bases between them. Germline V CDR1 and CDR2: LGHDT, YNNKEL (reference sequence). There are 13 residues in the CDR3. The data belong to a study of T cell responses to AZD1222 COVID-19 vaccine. Overall study results and limits: No repertoire was sampled before or during the peak T cell response, only after it. Baseline serology detected seropositivity in only 5 or 6 AZD1222 recipients.

Second doses at about 4 or about 12 weeks were pooled. The V call is TRBV3-1 (or the pseudogene TRBV3-2), the J call TRBJ1-5, with D possibly being TRBD1 (5 bases). The source was peripheral blood, collected 28 days after the second AZD1222 dose. This receptor was identified in an adult who received the AZD1222 COVID-19 vaccine. The CDR3 spells CASSRRGDQPQHF. DNA for the CDR3: TGTGCCAGCAGCCGCCGAGGGGATCAGCCCCAGCATTTT.